Here is one T cell receptor beta chain with its context. Its cognate antigen has yet to be identified. The sample holds no much larger clone one base away, and base qualities are not on file. This sample is drawn from a study of blood T cell repertoires in COVID-19 (dated by TCRdb to about 2020). In the study overall: The collaborator samples originated in the United States, Italy and Spain and spanned the acute and convalescent phases of COVID-19. The material from the prospective study consisted of cDNA or gDNA derived from T cells, B-cell-depleted T cells, or PBMCs. The dataset comprised deeply sampled blood TCRbeta repertoires from subjects exposed to, actively infected with, or recovered from COVID-19. The repertoires were released in a freely available public database meant as a resource for research on the immune response to SARS-CoV-2. Samples came from the ongoing ImmuneRACE study (first 160 participants) plus 1,254 subjects from 6 global collaborators. A de-identified subject ID, COVID-19 status, age in years and sex were almost always included in the sample metadata. Where HLA class I and class II types were available, the types were taken from metadata supplied by the sample provider, not from assay-based typing.

TCRbeta CDR3 regions were amplified from genomic DNA using the immunoSEQ Assay, a bias-controlled multiplex PCR. Under the source paper's analysis protocol: Within the assay, amplification of reference gene primers was used to estimate how many nucleated cells each sample contained. To quantify the absolute abundance of each unique TCRbeta CDR3 rearrangement, sequence reads were collapsed and filtered. For each sample, productive Simpson clonality was calculated as the square root of Simpson's diversity index over productive rearrangements. Not all clones reach the TCRdb copy of this immuneACCESS table, which keeps in-frame sequences only. Checked studies attribute under half of the gap to unresolved V genes and leave the rest unexplained. V, J and clone size are those of that table, while D and trimming were read from the DNA. The sample yields roughly 270,000 clones; 80% to 85% were counted once. The ten top clones hold roughly 4.7% of the sample.

Overall study outcomes, separate from this receptor: The amount of clinical and demographic metadata varied by source and participant and was provided uncurated.

The junction shows trimming of 4 bases on V and 0 bases on J, plus 16 bases between the germline ends. From its cysteine to its phenylalanine, the CDR3 spans 16 amino acids. CDR3 DNA only is kept here, 48 bases in frame from base 1. From a lookup of the germline V gene, CDR1 and CDR2 are SNHLY and FYNNEI. Participants in the prospective study were aged roughly 18 to 100 years, lived in about two dozen United States geographic areas, and enrolled through a virtual design. Cohort assignment in the prospective study relied on participant-reported clinical history from a screening survey and a study questionnaire. Exposed participants were defined as having been in contact with someone with a PCR-confirmed or clinician-diagnosed COVID-19 case within 2 weeks of study entry. In the prospective study, mobile phlebotomists collected whole blood, serum and a nasopharyngeal or oropharyngeal swab from each participant. Additional blood draws and questionnaires over an approximately 2-month period could optionally be provided by prospective study participants. Blood samples from the prospective study were shipped frozen or at room temperature prior to DNA extraction.

The chain employs TRBV2 and TRBJ2-7; matching of 5 bases hints at TRBD1 as the D gene. This clonotype was obtained from a man in his forties who had been exposed to COVID-19. What was sequenced was PBMCs or T cells enriched from blood (not recorded which). The sequence in DNA is TGTGCCAGCAGTGGGGAAAAGACAGCAGACTCCTACGAGCAGTACTTC. This encodes CASSGEKTADSYEQYF.